These T cell receptor beta chains were read from a single sample in a study of sequential checkpoint blockade in melanoma. Repertoires were generated with immunoSEQ multiplex PCR, while TCRdb's copy carries only in-frame clones and drops some. This sample has about 32,000 clones, with 82% found just once. The input for sequencing was CD8+ T cells sorted from blood (inferred from file names), taken from a patient given nivolumab and ipilimumab in sequence. The receptors were sampled from a human donor with melanoma. Both conserved end residues are part of each CDR3. The D gene is left open where the match is weak. Expanded clones get a size class; other rows say once, few or many, or leave the size out.

TRBJ2-1	.	once	TRBV30	TGTGCCTGGAACCCAGAGGCCTACAATGAGCAGTTCTTC	CAWNPEAYNEQFF
TRBJ1-3	.	few	TRBV15	TGTGCCACCAGCAGAGGGGCCTCGGGAAGCTTCTCTGGAAACACCATATATTTT	CATSRGASGSFSGNTIYF
TRBJ1-2	.	.	TRBV19	TGTGCCACGGAAGTTTGGGGGGGCGATGGCTACACCTTC	CATEVWGGDGYTF
TRBJ2-7	.	medium-sized	TRBV2	TGTGCCAGCAGTGAAAGCGTGGACTCCTACGAGCAGTACTTC	CASSESVDSYEQYF
TRBJ1-1	.	.	TRBV27	TGTGCCAGCAGTCCTCTCAGGGGCGGCACTGAAGCTTTCTTT	CASSPLRGGTEAFF
TRBJ1-4	.	.	TRBV9	TGTGCCAGCAGCGAGGGGGGGAATGAAAAACTGTTTTTT	CASSEGGNEKLFF
TRBJ2-7	.	few	TRBV5-1	TGCGCCAGCAGCCTTACCTTGGACAGCTACGAGCAGTACTTC	CASSLTLDSYEQYF
TRBJ1-2	.	.	TRBV7-2	TGTGCCAGCAGCCCCACCGGGACAAGCAACTATGGCTACACCTTC	CASSPTGTSNYGYTF
TRBJ2-2	TRBD1	.	TRBV28	TGTGCCAGCAGTCCGGGACAGGTTTTTATAAACACCGGGGAGCTGTTTTTT	CASSPGQVFINTGELFF
TRBJ1-4	TRBD1	.	TRBV2	TGTGCCAGCAGGAAGACAGGGGGCGATGAAAAACTGTTTTTT	CASRKTGGDEKLFF
TRBJ2-7	TRBD2	.	TRBV29-1	TGCAGCGTTGTGTTAGCGGGAACCGAGCAGTACTTC	CSVVLAGTEQYF
TRBJ2-3	.	.	TRBV19	TGTGCCAGTAGTCAGCGTACAGGGAACGGTACGCAGTATTTT	CASSQRTGNGTQYF
TRBJ1-5	TRBD1	.	TRBV27	TGTGCCAGCAGTTCAGTATCGACAGGGGGAAGGAGCAATCAGCCCCAGCATTTT	CASSSVSTGGRSNQPQHF
TRBJ2-1	TRBD2	.	TRBV9	TGTGCCAGCGCCATGGGACTAGCAGAATACAATGAGCAGTTCTTC	CASAMGLAEYNEQFF
TRBJ1-1	.	.	TRBV10-3	TGTGCCGCAAACTCCGGGACAAGAAATGAAGCTTTCTTT	CAANSGTRNEAFF
TRBJ2-7	.	.	TRBV14	TGTGCCAGCAGCCAAGGCAGATTCTCCTACGAGCAGTACTTC	CASSQGRFSYEQYF
TRBJ1-4	.	.	TRBV28	TGTGCCAGCGTCTGGGGGGGTTCAACTAATGAAAAACTGTTTTTT	CASVWGGSTNEKLFF
TRBJ2-7	.	.	TRBV19	TGTGCCAGTAGCATGGCCCCTTCCTACGAGCAGTACTTC	CASSMAPSYEQYF
TRBJ1-2	.	.	TRBV13	TGTGCCAGCAGCTTATCGGGTGGCTATGGCTACACCTTC	CASSLSGGYGYTF
TRBJ2-7	.	.	TRBV5-4	TGTGCCAGCAGCCTGGACAGTGAGACCTACGAGCAGTACTTC	CASSLDSETYEQYF
TRBJ1-4	TRBD1	once	TRBV9	TGTGCCAGCAGCGTAGAGGGACAGAATGAAAAACTGTTTTTT	CASSVEGQNEKLFF
TRBJ2-1	TRBD1	.	TRBV5-6	TGTGCCAGCAGCTTGGTCAGGGGGCTTAATGAGCAGTTCTTC	CASSLVRGLNEQFF
TRBJ1-2	.	.	TRBV7-8	TGTGCCAGCAGCTTAGGAGTCGGGGGCTACACCTTC	CASSLGVGGYTF
TRBJ2-7	.	.	TRBV9	TGTGCCAGCAGCGCGCGCCTGAATTACGAGCAGTACTTC	CASSARLNYEQYF
TRBJ1-1	TRBD1	.	TRBV4-1	TGCGCCAGCAGCCAAGCCCGGGGGCAGGGGGCGGGTACTGAAGCTTTCTTT	CASSQARGQGAGTEAFF
TRBJ1-1	.	.	TRBV27	TGTGCCAGCAGTTTACGTCAGTCAAACACTGAAGCTTTCTTT	CASSLRQSNTEAFF
TRBJ2-3	.	medium-sized	TRBV5-4	TGTGCCAGCAGCTTTTGGGGGGTGGGAGATACGCAGTATTTT	CASSFWGVGDTQYF
TRBJ1-2	.	.	TRBV5-1	TGCGCCAGCAGCTTGGATGGGGGCGACTATGGCTACACCTTC	CASSLDGGDYGYTF
TRBJ2-7	TRBD2	.	TRBV7-6	TGTGCCAGCAGCTTGCTAGCGGGGAGCTCCTACGAGCAGTACTTC	CASSLLAGSSYEQYF
TRBJ2-7	TRBD2	.	TRBV11-2	TGTGCCAGCAGCTCGACGGCGGGGGGGCTGGGAGAGCAGTACTTC	CASSSTAGGLGEQYF
TRBJ1-6	.	.	TRBV27	TGTGCCAGCAGTTTTAGGGGCCCCGTTCCGAATTCACCCCTCCACTTT	CASSFRGPVPNSPLHF
TRBJ2-6	.	.	TRBV27	TGTGCCAGCAGACTAGGGGAGGGGGCTGGGGCCAACGTCCTGACTTTC	CASRLGEGAGANVLTF